What follows are 31 T cell receptor beta chains derived from one specimen sequenced in a study of blood T cells in healthy people across ages. A J-beta primer mix and a sample-barcoded 5' primer were used in a second PCR of about 7 to 12 cycles. TCRdb used MiXCR to reprocess the 5' RACE reads, holding one entry per CDR3 protein. This table holds about 800,000 distinct CDR3 sequences, about 25% found once. The data also belong to a second study, concerning T cells of mothers and their children.

The sequenced material came from blood. The receptors stem from a boy between 10 and 17 years old in good health.

This clonotype was detected ten times or more. The chain carries TRBV7-9 and TRBJ2-5, with no clear D. The V and J ends lost 2 bases and 3 bases respectively, with 7 bases between them. This CDR3 contains 13 residues. The germline V gene has CDR1 SEHNR and CDR2 FQNEAQ (reference sequence). Here the CDR3 DNA reads TGTGCCAGCAGCTTAAGGCTTGAAGAGACCCAGTACTTC. Protein product: CASSLRLEETQYF.

The chain has TRBV28 and TRBJ2-5; D is perhaps TRBD1 or TRBD2 (6 bases each). Near its end, the DNA agrees better with TRBJ2-7, so the J call may be wrong. The CDR3 extends over 14 amino acids. Germline CDR1 MDHEN, CDR2 SYDVKM. In nucleotides, the CDR3 is TGTGCCAGCAGAAACAGGGACTTGGCCTACGAGCAGTACTTC. Protein sequence: CASRNRDLAYEQYF.

CDR3 residues: CASSQDTRRQETQYF. CDR3 coding DNA: TGCGCCAGCAGCCAAGATACCCGAAGACAAGAGACCCAGTACTTC. The rearrangement joins TRBV4-3 to TRBJ2-5, with D hard to call. Trimming took 0 bases from V and 2 from J, leaving 10 bases between them. The CDR3 has 15 residues. CDR1 is LGHNA, CDR2 YSLEER, per germline.

This clonotype was counted only a few times. The rearrangement joins TRBV9 to TRBJ2-5; possibly TRBD2 for D (6 bases). CDR3 length: 16 residues. Germline V lookup: CDR1 SGDLS, CDR2 YYNGEE. The V end lost 4 bases, the J end lost 5 bases, and 21 bases lay between the germline ends. The CDR3 nucleotides read TGTGCCAGCAGCCCGCGGGATCCAATTAGCCCGGAGACCCAGTACTTC. Protein: CASSPRDPISPETQYF.

This clonotype has more than one count but fewer than ten. The chain links TRBV3-1 to TRBJ2-2, with a weak D call TRBD2 (6 bases). The CDR3 runs 14 residues. The V and J ends lost 8 bases and 7 bases respectively, with 17 bases between them. Germline V gene data show CDR1 as LGHDT and CDR2 as YNNKEL (reference sequence). The CDR3 DNA reads as TGTGCCAGCCTCAGCGCGGGGTTTAACGGGGAGCTGTTTTTT. Translation: CASLSAGFNGELFF.

The V gene is TRBV5-1, the J gene TRBJ1-1; TRBD1 agrees at 9 bases. V was pared by 4 bases and J by 5 bases, with 9 bases of the junction left unmatched. The CDR3 is 15 residues long. Germline CDR1 is SGHRS and CDR2 is YFSETQ. This chain's CDR3 is CASSPGDREGTEAFF. The CDR3 bases are TGCGCCAGCAGCCCCGGGGACAGGGAAGGGACTGAAGCTTTCTTT. The complete variable domain, with remaining parts taken from reference TRBV5-1 and TRBJ1-1, reads KAGVTQTPRYLIKTRGQQVTLSCSPISGHRSVSWYQQTPGQGLQFLFEYFSETQRNKGNFPGRFSGRQFSNSRSEMNVSTLELGDSALYLCASSPGDREGTEAFFGQGTRLTVV.

The V and J genes are TRBV6-5 and TRBJ1-2; 7 bases match TRBD1. CDR1 and CDR2 (germline): MNHEY, SVGAGI. The CDR3 is made up of 13 amino acids. Germline trimming cut 6 bases from V and 6 bases from J; bases unmatched to any gene: 7. CDR3 residues: CASRDDRVDGYTF. The CDR3 region has the DNA TGTGCCAGCAGAGATGACAGGGTTGATGGCTACACCTTC.

This clonotype has a handful of counts. V is TRBV18 and J is TRBJ2-5; tentatively, D is TRBD2 (6 bases). CDR3 length equals 14 residues. CDR1 KGHSH and CDR2 LQKENI come from the germline V gene. Deletions cut 0 bases from V and 5 bases from J, with 10 bases between. The CDR3 spells CASSPPGGRETQYF. The CDR3 DNA reads TGTGCCAGCTCACCACCGGGGGGTCGGGAGACCCAGTACTTC.

This clonotype was observed a few times. The J gene is TRBJ1-2, the V gene TRBV7-2; TRBD1 is a possible D gene (5 bases). The CDR3 extends over 13 amino acids. Germline V gives CDR1 SGHTA, CDR2 FQGNSA. Trimming removed 2 bases from V and 6 bases from J, with 10 bases in between. The CDR3 region has the DNA TGTGCCAGCAGCTTAAGACCGGGGGATGGCTACACCTTC. Its protein is CASSLRPGDGYTF.

As concerns this clonotype: A read error is likely, as this CDR3 ends without the conserved phenylalanine or tryptophan. This chain joins TRBV20-1 and TRBJ1-5; maybe TRBD1 (5 bases). CDR1 DFQATT and CDR2 SNEGSKA come from the germline V gene (reference sequence). Trimming removed 3 bases at V and 3 bases at J, with 15 bases between. The CDR3 has 15 residues. CDR3 sequence reads: CSARSPTDNNQPQHL. The CDR3, as DNA: TGCAGTGCTAGGTCCCCGACAGATAACAATCAGCCCCAGCATCTT.

The chain links TRBV7-2 to TRBJ1-5; D remains unclear. CDR3 length equals 15 residues. Germline V CDR1 and CDR2: SGHTA, FQGNSA. Trimming took off 5 bases at V and 2 bases at J, with 13 bases between the two ends. The CDR3 spells CASSPEGLGNQPQHF. The DNA of the CDR3 is TGTGCCAGCAGCCCCGAAGGACTGGGCAATCAGCCCCAGCATTTT.

The V and J genes are TRBV29-1 and TRBJ2-1, with D tentatively TRBD2 (5 bases). Between the trimmed V and J ends, which lost 7 bases and 7 bases, there was a span of 8 bases. In germline, CDR1 is SQVTM, CDR2 ANQGSEA. CDR3 length equals 10 residues. The chain's CDR3 is CSAGINEQFF. CDR3 coding DNA: TGCAGCGCCGGGATAAATGAGCAGTTCTTC.

This clonotype appeared a few times. The rearrangement links TRBV12-3 or TRBV12-4 to TRBJ2-1; D remains ambiguous. Trimming removed 3 bases from V and 6 bases from J, with 9 bases in between. The CDR3 runs to 13 residues. The CDR3 spells CASSFEDRNEQFF. The CDR3 coding sequence is TGTGCCAGCAGTTTCGAGGATCGCAATGAGCAGTTCTTC.

This sequence joins TRBV29-1 and TRBJ2-5; 8 bases line up with TRBD2. This CDR3 contains 15 residues. V shed 6 bases and J 0 bases; nucleotides not matched to a gene: 9. Germline V gene sequence: CDR1 SQVTM, CDR2 ANQGSEA. Written as DNA, the CDR3 is TGCAGCGTCCGAGGAGGCGGGGGGTACCAAGAGACCCAGTACTTC. Its translation is CSVRGGGGYQETQYF. The whole variable domain, filled in from reference TRBV29-1 and TRBJ2-5, reads SAVISQKPSRDICQRGTSLTIQCQVDSQVTMMFWYRQQPGQSLTLIATANQGSEATYESGFVIDKFPISRPNLTFSTLTVSNMSPEDSSIYLCSVRGGGGYQETQYFGPGTRLLVL.

This clonotype was seen only a few times. The chain is built from TRBV3-1 and TRBJ2-2, with D maybe TRBD1 (6 bases). The V end lost 0 bases, the J end lost 3 bases, and 14 bases lay between the germline ends. From germline, CDR1 is LGHDT and CDR2 YNNKEL (reference sequence). The CDR3 is 17 amino acids. CDR3 bases: TGTGCCAGCAGCCAAGATATACGGCAGGGGTACACCGGGGAGCTGTTTTTT. Translation gives CASSQDIRQGYTGELFF.

The gene calls are TRBV28 and TRBJ2-7, with 12 bases identical to TRBD1. This CDR3 is built from 14 residues. CDR1 and CDR2 (germline): MDHEN, SYDVKM. V was pared by 6 bases and J by 2 bases, with 2 bases of the junction left unmatched. The CDR3 DNA follows: TGTGCCAGCAGGGGGGACAGGGGGCCCTACGAGCAGTACTTC. It translates to CASRGDRGPYEQYF.

The chain has TRBV12-3 or TRBV12-4 and TRBJ1-2, with 8 bases identical to TRBD1. The CDR3 length is 14 residues. The V and J ends lost 3 bases and 6 bases, in that order; junction bases with no gene match: 6. This CDR3 is CASSLLQGGNGYTF. The CDR3 DNA sequence: TGTGCCAGCAGTTTGTTACAGGGGGGGAATGGCTACACCTTC.

In this sample, this clonotype turned up a few times. The chain uses TRBV18 and TRBJ2-3; D gene ambiguous. Germline values: CDR1 KGHSH, CDR2 LQKENI. The CDR3 has 13 residues. The germline V and J ends were trimmed by 4 bases and 5 bases, with 10 bases remaining between them. The chain's CDR3 is CASSLRWGDTQYF. The CDR3 DNA reads TGTGCCAGCTCACTCCGTTGGGGAGATACGCAGTATTTT.

The rearrangement links TRBV13 to TRBJ1-2; D is ambiguous. With 7 bases removed from V and 0 bases from J, the gap between germline ends came to 12 bases. This CDR3 has 14 residues. Germline loops: CDR1 PRHDT, CDR2 FYEKMQ (reference sequence). The DNA for the CDR3 is TGTGCCAGCACCCCCGATGGATCTAACTATGGCTACACCTTC. This codes for CASTPDGSNYGYTF.

This clonotype appeared many times. This rearrangement joins TRBV20-1 to TRBJ2-3; TRBD2 matches at 8 bases. Germline V gene sequence: CDR1 DFQATT, CDR2 SNEGSKA (reference sequence). The CDR3 consists of 13 residues. As DNA, the CDR3 is TGCGGTGGGAGCGGGGGCCTCGCAGATACGCAGTATTTT. Translated, it gives CGGSGGLADTQYF.

This clonotype was detected only a few times. The chain is built from TRBV6-2 or TRBV6-3 and TRBJ2-5; D is unclear. V shed 6 bases and J shed 1 base, with 9 bases lying between them. This CDR3 is built from 13 residues. Germline-derived CDR1 and CDR2 are MNHEY and SVGEGT. This chain's CDR3 is CASSRLIQETQYF. In nucleotides, the CDR3 is TGTGCCAGCAGCCGCCTCATCCAAGAGACCCAGTACTTC.

This clonotype was seen only a few times. The chain links TRBV2 to TRBJ2-3; D is unclear. The V gene lost 10 bases and the J gene lost 0 bases, with 14 bases spanning the gap. Germline V gene lookup returns CDR1 SNHLY and CDR2 FYNNEI. This CDR3 spans 14 amino acids. In DNA form, the CDR3 reads TGTGCCACCAGAGGCGGACCTAGCACAGATACGCAGTATTTT. Translated, it gives CATRGGPSTDTQYF.

The chain uses TRBV4-3 and TRBJ2-3; TRBD2 matches 8 bases. The ends lost 4 bases at V and 7 bases at J; junction bases unmatched: 13. The CDR3 spans 16 residues. Germline CDR1 reads LGHNA; CDR2 reads YSLEER. In DNA form, the CDR3 reads TGCGCCAGCAGCCCAGACCCAGCGGGGGCCCCAAATACGCAGTATTTT. Translated: CASSPDPAGAPNTQYF.

The chain employs TRBV12-3 or TRBV12-4 and TRBJ1-2; TRBD1 aligns across 9 bases. The CDR3 extends over 16 amino acids. Losses at the gene ends were 3 bases for V and 6 bases for J; bases not matched to a gene: 11. The CDR3 reads CASSFLGQGFSHGYTF. CDR3 in DNA: TGTGCCAGCAGTTTTCTGGGACAGGGATTTTCGCATGGCTACACCTTC.

The chain combines TRBV29-1 with TRBJ2-2; D is unclear. The CDR3 extends over 13 amino acids. V lost 3 bases and J lost 6, with 11 bases in between. CDR1 and CDR2 from the germline V gene are SQVTM and ANQGSEA. CDR3 amino acids: CSVDPGRSGELFF. In DNA form, the CDR3 reads TGCAGCGTTGATCCCGGAAGGTCCGGGGAGCTGTTTTTT.

This clonotype was observed a few times. This chain connects TRBV3-1 to TRBJ1-5; D is undetermined. Germline V lookup: CDR1 LGHDT, CDR2 YNNKEL (reference sequence). Trimming left V 2 bases short and J 0 bases short, with 8 bases between. This CDR3 is 15 amino acids long. CDR3 nucleotides: TGTGCCAGCAGCCAATTTAAGGATAGCAATCAGCCCCAGCATTTT. Its translation is CASSQFKDSNQPQHF.

The chain recombines TRBV27 with TRBJ2-7, with TRBD2 identical over 7 bases. V dropped 3 bases and J dropped 3; count of bases not matched to a gene: 11. Germline V gene data show CDR1 as MNHEY and CDR2 as SMNVEV (reference sequence). CDR3 length: 16 residues. CDR3: CASSLVGGRPLYEQYF. The DNA of the CDR3 is TGTGCCAGCAGTTTGGTGGGAGGGAGACCACTCTACGAGCAGTACTTC.

In its sample, this clonotype was seen once. Relative to the germline gene, one junction end is altered; a read error may explain this. The DNA for the CDR3 is TGTGCCAGCAGCTTCTACACAGATACGCGGTATTTT. Its translation is CASSFYTDTRYF. The chain employs TRBV7-8 and TRBJ2-3, with D unresolved. This CDR3 is built from 12 residues. CDR1 is SGHVS, CDR2 FQNEAQ, per germline.

This chain joins TRBV30 and TRBJ2-3, with D hard to call. CDR1 is GTSNPN, CDR2 SVGIG, per germline (reference sequence). V gave up 7 bases and J gave up 6 bases, with 11 bases separating them. This CDR3 has 11 amino acids. CDR3 sequence reads: CAYNTRDTQYF. The CDR3 region has the DNA TGTGCCTACAACACACGGGATACGCAGTATTTT. Based on the CDR3 plus reference TRBV30 and TRBJ2-3, the full variable domain is SQTIHQWPATLVQPVGSPLSLECTVEGTSNPNLYWYRQAAGRGLQLLFYSVGIGQISSEVPQNLSASRPQDRQFILSSKKLLLSDSGFYLCAYNTRDTQYFGPGTRLTVL.

The chain couples TRBV5-6 to TRBJ1-2; 9 bases are a match to TRBD1. With V trimmed by 3 bases and J by 2 bases, 2 bases remained unmatched. CDR1 is SGHDT and CDR2 is YYEEEE in the germline V gene. The CDR3 totals 14 residues. The CDR3 loop is CASSWDRVNYGYTF. The CDR3 region has the DNA TGTGCCAGCAGCTGGGACAGGGTGAACTATGGCTACACCTTC.

This clonotype was recorded only once. The CDR3 DNA reads TGCGCCAGCAGCAAGTCGGGGCCAGGGGGCTACAATGAGCAGTTCTTC. It translates to CASSKSGPGGYNEQFF. The chain is built from TRBV4-1 and TRBJ2-1; 7 bases are shared with TRBD1. Germline V gives CDR1 MGHRA, CDR2 YSYEKL. V shed 5 bases, J shed 3 bases, and the junction held 10 bases outside the gene matches. The CDR3 is 16 residues long.